This is a list of T cell receptor beta chains from one sample in a study of blood T cell repertoires in COVID-19. Repertoires were generated with immunoSEQ multiplex PCR, while TCRdb's copy carries only in-frame clones and drops some. Of fewer than 150,000 clones listed, around 88% are singletons. The sequenced sample consisted of peripheral blood. All receptors derive from a human donor in a cohort sampled during active COVID-19. The CDR3 runs from the conserved cysteine through the conserved F or W. A D gene is named only where the DNA matches it firmly. Clone sizes are given selectively: once, few, many, or a class where the clone is expanded.

TRBV15	-	TRBJ2-1	TRBD2	TGTGCCACCAGCAGAGATCGCGGGGGCTACAATGAGCAGTTCTTC	CATSRDRGGYNEQFF
TRBV5-4	-	TRBJ1-4	-	TGTGCCAGCAGTATCCAGGGGTTCACTAATGAAAAACTGTTTTTT	CASSIQGFTNEKLFF
TRBV19	-	TRBJ2-5	TRBD2	TGTGCCAGTAGGCCCCTGGGTAGCGGGAGACAAGAGACCCAGTACTTC	CASRPLGSGRQETQYF
TRBV4-3	many	TRBJ2-3	-	TGCGCCAGCAGCCAAGATATCACGGGGATCACAGATACGCAGTATTTT	CASSQDITGITDTQYF
TRBV9	-	TRBJ1-4	-	TGTGCCAGCAGCGTAGGTGAATGGGGGGAACTGTTTTTT	CASSVGEWGELFF
TRBV9	-	TRBJ2-4	TRBD1	TGTGCCAGCAGCGTTGGACAGGACTTAGCCAAAAACATTCAGTACTTC	CASSVGQDLAKNIQYF
TRBV27	-	TRBJ2-7	TRBD2	TGTGCCAGCAGTTTATACCCCGCTCGCGGGAGCTACGAGCAGTACTTC	CASSLYPARGSYEQYF
TRBV4-2	-	TRBJ2-7	TRBD1	TGTGCCAGCAGCCAAGATATTGGGACAGGGGGCGTGCAGTACTTC	CASSQDIGTGGVQYF
TRBV21-1	-	TRBJ2-4	-	TGTGCCAGCAGCAAAATGAATCAGCGGGCTGGATCGACCAAAAACATTCAGTACTTC	CASSKMNQRAGSTKNIQYF
TRBV30	-	TRBJ1-3	-	TGTGCCTGGAGTCCTGGAGGGGCTGGAAACACCATATATTTT	CAWSPGGAGNTIYF
TRBV9	-	TRBJ1-5	TRBD1	TGTGCCAGCAGCCCACAGGGGAGGCAGCCCCAGCATTTT	CASSPQGRQPQHF
TRBV7-3	-	TRBJ1-1	-	TGTGCCAGCAGCTCTTCGGGGGGAACTGAAGCTTTCTTT	CASSSSGGTEAFF
TRBV27	-	TRBJ1-3	-	TGTGCCAGCAGTCCCTCAAGGGGTGAGATGCCTGGAAACACCATATATTTT	CASSPSRGEMPGNTIYF
TRBV11-2	-	TRBJ2-7	TRBD1	TGTGCCAGCAGCCGGGGACAGGGGGCCTACGAGCAGTACTTC	CASSRGQGAYEQYF
TRBV2	-	TRBJ1-6	TRBD1	TGTGCCCTCCGGGGGGACAGGGGAAATTCACCCCTCCACTTT	CALRGDRGNSPLHF
TRBV7-9	-	TRBJ2-7	TRBD2	TGTGCCAGCAGCTTTCCGGGAGGGGGAGAGCCTTCCTACGAGCAGTACTTC	CASSFPGGGEPSYEQYF
TRBV10-1	few	TRBJ1-2	TRBD1	TGCGCCATATTGACCGGGACAGAGACTAACTATGGCTACACCTTC	CAILTGTETNYGYTF
TRBV9	-	TRBJ2-3	TRBD2	TGTGCCAGCAGCGTCACGGGACTAGCGGGCACAGATACGCAGTATTTT	CASSVTGLAGTDTQYF
TRBV4-3	-	TRBJ2-1	TRBD2	TGCGCCAGCAGCCAAGCGGCCCGGCGGGGGGGCCTACGGTACAATGAGCAGTTCTTC	CASSQAARRGGLRYNEQFF
TRBV11-3	few	TRBJ1-6	-	TGTGCCAGCAGCTTAGCCTATTCACCCCTCCACTTT	CASSLAYSPLHF
TRBV2	-	TRBJ1-4	-	TGTGCCAGCAGTGAAGCCCAGGGATGGAATGAAAAACTGTTTTTT	CASSEAQGWNEKLFF
TRBV30	-	TRBJ1-3	-	TGTGCCTGGAACAACGGAGTCTCTGGAAACACCATATATTTT	CAWNNGVSGNTIYF
TRBV11-2	-	TRBJ2-7	-	TGTGCCAGCAGCTTAGTCCCGGTCGTCAGGGACTTC	CASSLVPVVRDF
TRBV27	few	TRBJ2-7	TRBD1	TGTGCCAGCAGTCCTACCAACTTACGGTTTCAAACCGGGACAGGGGACGAGCAGTACTTC	CASSPTNLRFQTGTGDEQYF
TRBV7-9	-	TRBJ1-2	-	TGTGCCAGCAGCGACAGATTCTATGGCTACACCTTC	CASSDRFYGYTF
TRBV7-2	-	TRBJ2-1	TRBD2	TGTGCCAGCAGCTTAGTTACTAGCGGGGGGGCTGAGCAGTTCTTC	CASSLVTSGGAEQFF
TRBV7-3	-	TRBJ2-1	TRBD2	TGTGCCAGCAGCCCGTCAGCGGGGGGTATAAACAATGAGCAGTTCTTC	CASSPSAGGINNEQFF
TRBV5-4	-	TRBJ2-3	TRBD2	TGTGCCAGCAGCCCAAAGGGACTAGCGGGGTTAGATACGCAGTATTTT	CASSPKGLAGLDTQYF